This T cell receptor (beta chain) was identified in a study of CD8 T cells in ankylosing spondylitis. With respect to this clonotype: Its target is not known.

Regarding the study as a whole: Matched synovial fluid from ankylosing spondylitis patients was reported to be enriched for disease-linked clones.

This CDR3 comprises 16 residues. The ends were cut back, 5 bases at V and 0 bases at J, with 17 bases in the middle. The germline CDR1 and CDR2 sequences are SEHNR and FQNEAQ (reference sequence). Library preparation for TCR beta used quantitative 5'-RACE with molecular barcodes. TCRdb processed the 5' RACE reads anew with MiXCR; each CDR3 protein has one entry. The table has around 150,000 distinct CDR3 sequences, approximately 16% seen once. The receptor was isolated from a male donor with ankylosing spondylitis or in good health (not recorded which). Sequenced sample: blood, either unsorted or a sorted T cell fraction (not recorded which). This rearrangement joins TRBV7-9 to TRBJ2-7; D is undetermined. CDR3 amino acids: CASSQMWFGSSYEQYF. As DNA, the CDR3 is TGTGCCAGCAGCCAGATGTGGTTTGGCAGCTCCTACGAGCAGTACTTC.